This T cell receptor (beta chain) appears in the sequencing data of a study of response to subunit inactivated influenza vaccine. Study conclusions and caveats: Every seasonal influenza vaccination brings in few new T cells, the authors suggested.

This clonotype has ten or more counts. Its antigen is not known. The CDR3 runs 12 residues. Between the trimmed V and J ends, which lost 7 bases and 3 bases, there was a span of 12 bases. Germline V gives CDR1 DFQATT, CDR2 SNEGSKA (reference sequence). One entry per CDR3 protein, called by TCRdb with MiXCR from the RT-PCR reads. The table lists around 520,000 distinct CDR3 sequences, 10% to 15% of them singletons. The receptor's source is a man in his fifties or sixties who received an inactivated influenza vaccine. This specimen consisted of PBMCs from blood, obtained on the day of vaccination. The chain couples TRBV20-1 to TRBJ1-1, with a possible D match to TRBD1 (6 bases). CDR3 loop: CSVAGHYTEAFF. The CDR3 DNA sequence: TGCAGTGTAGCGGGACATTACACTGAAGCTTTCTTT.